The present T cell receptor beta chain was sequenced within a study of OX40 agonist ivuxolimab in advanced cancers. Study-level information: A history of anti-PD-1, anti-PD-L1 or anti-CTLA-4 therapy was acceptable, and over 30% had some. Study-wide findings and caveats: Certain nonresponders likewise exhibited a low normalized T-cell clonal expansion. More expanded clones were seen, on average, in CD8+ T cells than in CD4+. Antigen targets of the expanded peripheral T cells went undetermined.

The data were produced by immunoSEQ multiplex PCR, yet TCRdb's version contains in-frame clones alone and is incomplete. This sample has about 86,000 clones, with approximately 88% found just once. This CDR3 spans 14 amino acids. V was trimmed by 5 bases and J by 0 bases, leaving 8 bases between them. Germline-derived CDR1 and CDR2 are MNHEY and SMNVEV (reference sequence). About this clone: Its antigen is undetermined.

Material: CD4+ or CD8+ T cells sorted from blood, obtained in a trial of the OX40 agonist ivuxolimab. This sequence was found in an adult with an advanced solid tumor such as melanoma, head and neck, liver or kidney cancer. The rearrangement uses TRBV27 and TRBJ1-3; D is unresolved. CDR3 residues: CASSERFSGNTIYF. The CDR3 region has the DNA TGTGCCAGCAGTGAGAGGTTCTCTGGAAACACCATATATTTT.